This TCR beta chain was sequenced during a study of tumor-infiltrating lymphocytes in primary liver carcinoma. About the research overall: The cohort included men and women aged 30 to 69 years. Notes on the study in general: Significantly greater top-250-clone fractions characterized tumors relative to blood (p = 0.039).

CDR3 length: 12 amino acids. CDR1 SGHAT and CDR2 FQNNGV come from the germline V gene. Starting from approximately 0.45 ug of total RNA, TCR beta cDNA was produced with a primer in the constant region. Slightly modified ARM-PCR, run as three nested multiplex PCR rounds, produced the TCR beta libraries. Amplification in the first two PCR rounds was performed using TRBV1-TRBV30 forward primers and a C-beta reverse primer for roughly 9 cycles each. TCRdb itself ran the multiplex PCR reads through MiXCR, one entry per CDR3 protein. The table has 180,000 or so distinct CDR3 sequences, over 50% seen once; the top ten hold around three quarters. On this clonotype: Its antigen remains unidentified. A much bigger clone sits one base away, suggesting this may be a read error.

Germline DNA was also extracted, and blood RNA was taken from unsorted whole blood. Sequencing was carried out using peripheral blood. V gene TRBV11-2 combines with J gene TRBJ1-6; the D is unclear. This clonotype originated in a man aged 35-49 years with primary liver carcinoma and hepatitis B virus infection. The CDR3 DNA reads TGTGCCTGCAGCTTGAGTAATTCACTCCTCCACTTT. Translation: CACSLSNSLLHF.